Listed below are T cell receptor beta chains from one sample, sequenced in a study of blood T cell repertoires in COVID-19. TCRdb's copy holds only in-frame clones and misses some; the assay was immunoSEQ multiplex PCR. The sample lists 200,000 or so clones; 80% to 90% were seen once. Specimen: PBMCs or T cells enriched from blood (not recorded which). Every receptor here comes from a young woman in a cohort exposed to, infected with or recovered from COVID-19 (not recorded which). The CDR3 runs from the conserved cysteine through the conserved F or W. D genes are given only for firm matches. Where a row states a size, it is once, few, many or the class of an expanded clone; other rows omit it.

j_call,v_call,d_call,cdr3_length,clone_size,cdr3_aa,cdr3_nt
TRBJ1-1,TRBV11-3,-,14,-,CASSPREGNTEAFF,TGTGCCAGCAGCCCCAGGGAGGGGAACACTGAAGCTTTCTTT
TRBJ1-2,TRBV28,TRBD1,16,-,CASSPGTGSSAGGYTF,TGTGCCAGCAGTCCCGGGACAGGGTCGTCCGCGGGAGGCTACACCTTC
TRBJ2-7,TRBV10-1,TRBD1,14,-,CASSDGTGGYEQYF,TGCGCCAGCAGTGATGGGACAGGGGGCTACGAGCAGTACTTC
TRBJ2-1,TRBV9,-,13,-,CASSVSQGNEQFF,TGTGCCAGCAGCGTAAGCCAGGGCAATGAGCAGTTCTTC
TRBJ2-7,TRBV30,-,11,-,CARGYSYEQYF,TGTGCCCGGGGCTACTCCTACGAGCAGTACTTC
TRBJ2-7,TRBV28,TRBD1,16,-,CASSFPPGTGSYEQYF,TGTGCCAGCAGTTTTCCCCCCGGGACAGGCTCCTACGAGCAGTACTTC
TRBJ2-3,TRBV4-1,TRBD1,19,-,CASSQPVGLQGPLRDTQYF,TGCGCCAGCAGCCAGCCCGTAGGATTACAGGGGCCCCTGAGGGATACGCAGTATTTT
TRBJ2-7,TRBV2,TRBD2,17,-,CASRAPRAGRGSYEQYF,TGTGCCAGCAGGGCCCCTCGGGCAGGGAGGGGATCCTACGAGCAGTACTTC
TRBJ1-1,TRBV3-1/TRBV3-2,-,14,few,CASRSFAQNTEAFF,TGTGCCAGCAGAAGCTTCGCTCAAAACACTGAAGCTTTCTTT
TRBJ1-5,TRBV12-3/TRBV12-4,-,13,-,CASSPEAGQPQHF,TGTGCCAGCAGTCCCGAGGCGGGGCAGCCCCAGCATTTT
TRBJ2-7,TRBV20-1,-,10,-,CSVPLGGQYF,TGCAGTGTCCCACTCGGGGGGCAGTACTTC
TRBJ2-1,TRBV24-1,TRBD2,13,-,CATKAGGNNEQFF,TGTGCCACCAAGGCGGGAGGGAACAATGAGCAGTTCTTC
TRBJ1-1,TRBV7-9,-,17,-,CASSLAQGLHMNTEAFF,TGTGCCAGCAGCTTAGCGCAGGGGTTACACATGAACACTGAAGCTTTCTTT
TRBJ1-3,TRBV29-1,-,13,once,CSVDQGSGNTIYF,TGCAGCGTTGACCAGGGTTCTGGAAACACCATATATTTT
TRBJ2-5,TRBV6-5,-,13,-,CASSLEGEETQYF,TGTGCCAGCAGTTTAGAAGGGGAAGAGACCCAGTACTTC
TRBJ2-7,TRBV2,TRBD1,13,once,CATSGQGFYEQYF,TGTGCCACTTCGGGACAGGGGTTCTACGAGCAGTACTTC
TRBJ1-2,TRBV12-3/TRBV12-4,-,13,-,CASSPQQAYGYTF,TGTGCCAGCAGTCCTCAACAGGCCTATGGCTACACCTTC
TRBJ2-5,TRBV10-3,TRBD1,16,-,CAISEPADRGRETQYF,TGTGCCATCAGTGAGCCCGCGGACAGGGGACGAGAGACCCAGTACTTC
TRBJ2-2,TRBV7-6,-,13,-,CASSLSNTGELFF,TGTGCCAGCAGCCTGTCGAACACCGGGGAGCTGTTTTTT
TRBJ2-7,TRBV5-1,TRBD1,17,-,CASSRGDRGLDIIEQYF,TGCGCCAGCAGCAGGGGGGACAGGGGGCTGGATATCATAGAGCAGTACTTC
TRBJ2-7,TRBV4-2,TRBD1,13,-,CASSHGQDYEQYF,TGTGCCAGCAGCCATGGACAGGACTACGAGCAGTACTTC
TRBJ2-2,TRBV7-8,-,13,once,CASSLVDTGELFF,TGTGCCAGCAGCTTAGTCGACACCGGGGAGCTGTTTTTT
TRBJ2-1,TRBV7-3,TRBD2,16,-,CASSPRPRTSDNEQFF,TGTGCCAGCAGCCCCCGACCGCGGACTAGCGACAATGAGCAGTTCTTC
TRBJ2-2,TRBV2,TRBD1,15,-,CASRIGQGALGELFF,TGTGCCAGCAGGATAGGACAGGGGGCGCTTGGGGAGCTGTTTTTT
TRBJ1-3,TRBV5-6,-,14,-,CASSWAGAGNTIYF,TGTGCCAGCAGCTGGGCAGGGGCTGGAAACACCATATATTTT
TRBJ2-7,TRBV11-2,TRBD2,15,-,CASSLGTSGSYEQYF,TGTGCCAGCAGCCTCGGGACTAGCGGGAGTTACGAGCAGTACTTC
TRBJ2-2,TRBV2,TRBD2,16,-,CASSEGGTSNTGELFF,TGTGCCAGCAGTGAAGGGGGGACTAGCAACACCGGGGAGCTGTTTTTT
TRBJ2-4,TRBV6-6,-,14,-,CASRGSVAKNIQYF,TGTGCCAGCAGAGGGAGTGTCGCCAAAAACATTCAGTACTTC
TRBJ2-1,TRBV29-1,-,13,-,CSAPLSSYNEQFF,TGCAGCGCCCCCTTGTCTTCCTACAATGAGCAGTTCTTC
TRBJ1-5,TRBV9,-,15,-,CASSVAGDVNQPQHF,TGTGCCAGCAGCGTAGCAGGGGATGTGAATCAGCCCCAGCATTTT
TRBJ1-1,TRBV30,-,14,-,CAWSVRVKNTEAFF,TGTGCCTGGAGTGTACGGGTAAAGAACACTGAAGCTTTCTTT
TRBJ2-5,TRBV7-6,-,13,-,CASSLGRKETQYF,TGTGCCAGCAGCTTGGGCAGGAAAGAGACCCAGTACTTC
TRBJ2-6,TRBV18,-,14,-,CASSLYSGANVLTF,TGTGCCAGCTCACTATACTCTGGGGCCAACGTCCTGACTTTC
TRBJ2-1,TRBV27,TRBD2,14,-,CASRLAGEGYEQFF,TGTGCCAGCAGGCTAGCGGGAGAAGGATATGAGCAGTTCTTC
TRBJ1-3,TRBV7-9,-,15,-,CASSPGPSSGNTIYF,TGTGCCAGCAGTCCAGGGCCTAGCTCTGGAAACACCATATATTTT
TRBJ1-4,TRBV28,TRBD1,14,-,CATNGQGGSEKLFF,TGTGCCACCAATGGACAGGGTGGGTCTGAAAAACTGTTTTTT
TRBJ1-5,TRBV19,TRBD1,13,-,CASRGQGVQPQHF,TGTGCCAGTAGGGGACAGGGGGTTCAGCCCCAGCATTTT
TRBJ2-3,TRBV7-9,TRBD2,16,-,CASSLETSGGADTQYF,TGTGCCAGCAGCTTAGAGACTAGCGGGGGGGCTGATACGCAGTATTTT
TRBJ2-1,TRBV5-1,-,14,-,CASSNSNSYNEQFF,TGCGCCAGCAGCAACTCCAACTCCTACAATGAGCAGTTCTTC
TRBJ2-5,TRBV2,-,13,-,CAALRSEVETQYF,TGTGCCGCCTTAAGAAGCGAAGTAGAGACCCAGTACTTC